Below, 14 T cell receptor beta chains from the same sample are listed, as sequenced in a study of long-term antiretroviral therapy in people with HIV. Researchers report immunoSEQ v3.0 was run at survey level. Clones were sequenced by immunoSEQ multiplex PCR, and TCRdb holds only the in-frame ones, with some missing. The sample has about 30,000 clones; around 85% are singletons. The sample consisted of unsorted PBMCs, taken 5 years before starting antiretroviral therapy. The source is a man aged 50-59 years with HIV.

The chain's CDR3 is CASRGEGGSAYEQYF. The CDR3 nucleotides read TGTGCCAGCAGGGGGGAAGGGGGGTCGGCCTACGAGCAGTACTTC. The gene calls are TRBV7-2 and TRBJ2-7, with D perhaps being TRBD1 or TRBD2 (6 bases each). The germline V and J ends were trimmed by 6 bases and 2 bases, with 17 bases remaining between them. From germline, CDR1 is SGHTA and CDR2 FQGNSA. The CDR3 extends over 15 amino acids.

This clone was seen a single time. The rearrangement uses TRBV7-3 and TRBJ1-3; D is ambiguous. Trimming took off 5 bases at V and 0 bases at J, with 14 bases between the two ends. CDR1 SGHTA and CDR2 FQGTGA come from the germline V gene. This CDR3 has 16 residues. As DNA, the CDR3 is TGTGCCAGCAGCACGAGCGGCAGAAACTCTGGAAACACCATATATTTT. Translation gives CASSTSGRNSGNTIYF.

The V and J genes are TRBV7-9 and TRBJ1-2; TRBD1 matches at 7 bases. CDR3 length: 14 residues. Trimming at V came to 5 bases and at J to 4 bases, leaving 7 bases not matched to a gene. Germline V gene lookup returns CDR1 SEHNR and CDR2 FQNEAQ (reference sequence). The DNA for the CDR3 is TGTGCCAGCAGCCCGACAGGGAGAGGCTATGGCTACACCTTC. As protein: CASSPTGRGYGYTF.

The chain carries TRBV28 and TRBJ2-7; 8 bases align to TRBD1. Germline V CDR1 and CDR2: MDHEN, SYDVKM. The CDR3 length is 16 residues. V lost 6 bases to trimming and J lost 7 bases; unmatched junction nucleotides: 17. The CDR3 sequence is CASSLPGGQGTREQYF. The CDR3 region has the DNA TGTGCCAGCAGCCTACCCGGCGGACAGGGAACGCGGGAGCAGTACTTC.

This chain connects TRBV28 to TRBJ2-5; tentatively, D is TRBD1 or TRBD2 (6 bases each). V was trimmed by 3 bases and J by 1 base, leaving 15 bases between them. CDR1 and CDR2 from the germline V gene are MDHEN and SYDVKM. The CDR3 runs to 16 residues. CDR3 amino acids: CASSFGGLGAQETQYF. DNA for the CDR3: TGTGCCAGCAGTTTTGGGGGGCTAGGGGCCCAAGAGACCCAGTACTTC.

The chain is built from TRBV19 and TRBJ2-2; TRBD1 agrees at 9 bases. The CDR3 consists of 16 residues. The germline CDR1 and CDR2 sequences are LNHDA and SQIVND (reference sequence). V lost 9 bases and J lost 7; bases outside the gene matches: 15. The CDR3 here is CASKDYRGRRGGELFF. The CDR3 DNA sequence: TGTGCCAGCAAGGATTACAGGGGGCGCAGGGGCGGGGAGCTGTTTTTT.

This sequence joins TRBV10-3 and TRBJ2-3; TRBD1 matches at 11 bases. The CDR3 covers 15 residues. CDR1 ENHRY and CDR2 SYGVKD come from the germline V gene. Germline trimming cut 3 bases from V and 4 bases from J; bases unmatched to any gene: 3. Here the CDR3 DNA reads TGTGCCATCAGTGAAGGGACAGGGGGACCAGATACGCAGTATTTT. Amino acids: CAISEGTGGPDTQYF.

The CDR3 spells CASSPMAGAYNEQFF. CDR3 DNA sequence: TGTGCCAGCTCACCTATGGCCGGGGCTTACAATGAGCAGTTCTTC. This chain joins TRBV18 and TRBJ2-1; D possibly uses TRBD1 or TRBD2 (5 bases each). The CDR3 loop spans 15 amino acids. The germline V and J ends were trimmed by 3 bases and 4 bases, with 13 bases remaining between them. The germline CDR1 and CDR2 sequences are KGHSH and LQKENI.

The V gene is TRBV6-6, the J gene TRBJ2-7, with D possibly being TRBD2 (6 bases). V shed 11 bases and J shed 3 bases, with 11 bases lying between them. The germline gives CDR1 MNHNY, CDR2 SVGAGI (reference sequence). The CDR3 contains 11 residues. In nucleotides, the CDR3 is TGTGCCGCCGGGAGTGGCTACGAGCAGTACTTC. This encodes CAAGSGYEQYF.

This chain joins TRBV15 and TRBJ1-1; no clear D. The CDR3 is 12 amino acids. V lost 0 bases and J lost 1, with 0 bases in between. From germline, CDR1 is LNHNV and CDR2 YYDKDF (reference sequence). For the CDR3, the DNA is TGTGCCACCAGCAGAGAGAACACTGAAGCTTTCTTT. As protein: CATSRENTEAFF.

The rearrangement joins TRBV28 to TRBJ2-5; 8 nucleotides match TRBD1. CDR1 MDHEN and CDR2 SYDVKM come from the germline V gene. The V gene end was trimmed by 6 bases and the J gene end by 2 bases; junction bases not matched to a gene: 11. The CDR3 is made up of 16 amino acids. The CDR3 loop is CASSLSNNRGQETQYF. The CDR3 DNA reads as TGTGCCAGCAGCCTCTCCAATAACAGGGGGCAAGAGACCCAGTACTTC. Based on the CDR3 plus reference TRBV28 and TRBJ2-5, the full variable domain is DVKVTQSSRYLVKRTGEKVFLECVQDMDHENMFWYRQDPGLGLRLIYFSYDVKMKEKGDIPEGYSVSREKKERFSLILESASTNQTSMYLCASSLSNNRGQETQYFGPGTRLLVL.

The chain uses TRBV7-2 and TRBJ1-2; possibly TRBD1 for D (5 bases). The V gene lost 1 base and the J gene lost 7 bases, with 13 bases spanning the gap. There are 14 residues in the CDR3. Germline V gives CDR1 SGHTA, CDR2 FQGNSA. In DNA, the CDR3 is TGTGCCAGCAGCTTAGTTGGCAGGGTTTCTGGCTACACCTTC. Translating it yields CASSLVGRVSGYTF.

The gene calls are TRBV19 and TRBJ1-6; a weak D match, TRBD1 (6 bases). The germline V gene has CDR1 LNHDA and CDR2 SQIVND (reference sequence). The CDR3 spans 16 residues. V was shortened by 5 bases and J by 7 bases, with 18 bases between the two germline ends. Here the CDR3 DNA reads TGTGCCAGTAGTGAATTTTTACAGGGCCGGAATTCACCCCTCCACTTT. As protein: CASSEFLQGRNSPLHF.

This chain connects TRBV6-5 to TRBJ1-2; no clear D. This CDR3 spans 13 amino acids. The V end was cut by 0 bases, the J end by 7 bases, with 9 bases between. Germline values: CDR1 MNHEY, CDR2 SVGAGI. CDR3 sequence reads: CASSYSSGSGYTF. DNA for the CDR3: TGTGCCAGCAGTTACTCGAGTGGAAGTGGCTACACCTTC.